The 21 T cell receptor beta chains below all came from one sample that was sequenced in a study of T cells in tuberculosis. The protocol was immunoSEQ multiplex PCR, while the TCRdb copy is restricted to in-frame clones and leaves out a portion. The sample lists roughly 35,000 clones; 92% were seen once. Time point here: new active TB diagnosis, blood taken before or within 7 days of starting treatment. This specimen was PBMCs, taken at tuberculosis diagnosis. The receptor source for this set is an adult with tuberculosis. Some clones in this sample may be carry-over from other donors' samples.

The chain recombines TRBV15 with TRBJ2-7; 8 bases are shared with TRBD2. Germline V lookup: CDR1 LNHNV, CDR2 YYDKDF (reference sequence). The CDR3 extends over 13 amino acids. V trimming: 3 bases; J trimming: 6 bases; junction bases outside the gene matches: 4. The CDR3 DNA reads as TGTGCCACCAGCAGGTTCGGGGGGGGCGAGCAGTACTTC. Translation: CATSRFGGGEQYF.

The genes are TRBV5-1 and TRBJ1-4, with a weak D call TRBD1 (5 bases). Trimming stripped 0 bases from V and 5 bases from J, with 8 bases between. The CDR3 contains 14 residues. Per germline, CDR1 SGHRS and CDR2 YFSETQ. CDR3 protein: CASSLGRGNEKLFF. In DNA form, the CDR3 reads TGCGCCAGCAGCTTGGGACGGGGGAATGAAAAACTGTTTTTT.

This chain links TRBV6-5 with TRBJ2-7, with TRBD2 matching 7 bases. This CDR3 is built from 13 residues. Germline CDR1 reads MNHEY; CDR2 reads SVGAGI. Trimming cost V 6 bases and J 3 bases; bases outside gene matches: 5. The CDR3 sequence is CASSHGGFYEQYF. The DNA of the CDR3 is TGTGCCAGCAGCCACGGGGGGTTCTACGAGCAGTACTTC.

The V and J genes are TRBV4-2 and TRBJ2-7, with TRBD1 matching 9 bases. This CDR3 has 16 residues. The germline gives CDR1 LGHNA, CDR2 YNFKEQ. V shed 4 bases and J 2 bases; nucleotides not matched to a gene: 9. CDR3 coding DNA: TGTGCCAGCAGCCTCAACCCGGGACAGGGTACCTACGAGCAGTACTTC. This encodes CASSLNPGQGTYEQYF.

Here the CDR3 reads CASSHGGQKWGSMRGYTF. As DNA, the CDR3 is TGTGCCAGCAGCCACGGGGGACAGAAGTGGGGAAGTATGAGGGGCTACACCTTC. This chain joins TRBV4-2 and TRBJ1-2, with 7 bases aligning to TRBD1. CDR3 length: 18 residues. The germline CDR1 and CDR2 sequences are LGHNA and YNFKEQ. The junction had 21 bases not matched to a gene; V was cut back by 3 bases and J by 8 bases.

The chain links TRBV27 to TRBJ2-1; 8 bases are shared with TRBD1. Per the germline V gene, CDR1 is MNHEY and CDR2 is SMNVEV (reference sequence). CDR3 size: 14 residues. V dropped 7 bases and J dropped 9; count of bases not matched to a gene: 11. The CDR3 nucleotides are TGTGCCAGCAAGAGACCGGGACAGGTTGGTGAGCAGTTCTTC. Amino acids: CASKRPGQVGEQFF.

V gene TRBV7-2 combines with J gene TRBJ1-2; 9 bases are a match to TRBD1. This CDR3 has 12 residues. J was trimmed by 14 bases and V by 5 bases; bases with no gene match: 9. The V gene's germline CDR1 is SGHTA and CDR2 FQGNSA. The CDR3 loop is CASSQYRGPGTF. DNA of the CDR3: TGTGCCAGCAGCCAGTACAGGGGGCCAGGTACCTTC.

V and J are TRBV6-1 and TRBJ1-6, with D maybe TRBD1 (5 bases). This CDR3 is 14 amino acids long. The germline CDR1 and CDR2 sequences are MNHNS and SASEGT. V lost 7 bases and J 1 base, leaving 8 bases between the germline ends. The CDR3 coding sequence is TGTGCCAGCAAAGGGGCTTCCTATAATTCACCCCTCCACTTT. This codes for CASKGASYNSPLHF.

This clone was found once. The chain is built from TRBV7-2 and TRBJ2-1; 8 bases line up with TRBD1. This CDR3 comprises 15 residues. Germline CDR1 is SGHTA and CDR2 is FQGNSA. The V and J ends lost 5 bases and 7 bases, in that order; junction bases with no gene match: 10. CDR3 residues: CASSPRQGAGNEQFF. CDR3 coding DNA: TGTGCCAGCAGCCCGCGGCAGGGGGCTGGTAATGAGCAGTTCTTC.

The rearrangement links TRBV11-3 to TRBJ2-2, with TRBD1 matching 8 bases. Trimming removed 5 bases from V and 6 bases from J; junction bases left unmatched: 5. The CDR3 runs to 14 residues. Germline lookup yields CDR1 SGHNT and CDR2 YENEEA. Written as DNA, the CDR3 is TGTGCCAGCAGCGGCCAGACAGGGGCCGGGGAGCTGTTTTTT. The encoded protein is CASSGQTGAGELFF.

J is TRBJ2-7 and V is TRBV11-2, with D possibly matching TRBD1 (6 bases). CDR1 is SGHAT and CDR2 is FQNNGV in the germline V gene. The CDR3 runs to 12 residues. V dropped 5 bases and J dropped 5 bases, with 10 bases sitting between them. This CDR3 reads CASSPQGHEQYF. The DNA of the CDR3 is TGTGCCAGCAGCCCACAGGGCCACGAGCAGTACTTC.

The V gene is TRBV7-9, the J gene TRBJ2-6; tentative D call: TRBD1 (6 bases). CDR3 length equals 14 residues. From germline, CDR1 is SEHNR and CDR2 FQNEAQ (reference sequence). V lost 11 bases to trimming and J lost 2 bases, with 13 bases between them. The CDR3 DNA is TGTGCCTACAGGGTAGGGGCTGGGGCCAACGTCCTGACTTTC. Its protein is CAYRVGAGANVLTF.

The chain couples TRBV7-6 to TRBJ2-3, with a possible D match to TRBD1 (6 bases). The CDR3 is made up of 16 amino acids. Germline V gene data show CDR1 as SGHVS and CDR2 as FNYEAQ. V gave up 1 base and J gave up 0 bases, with 11 bases separating them. The DNA of the CDR3 is TGTGCCAGCAGCTTAGACCCGACAGGTAGCACAGATACGCAGTATTTT. Translation gives CASSLDPTGSTDTQYF. The full variable domain, completed using reference TRBV7-6 and TRBJ2-3, is GAGVSQSPRYKVTKRGQDVALRCDPISGHVSLYWYRQALGQGPEFLTYFNYEAQQDKSGLPNDRFSAERPEGSISTLTIQRTEQRDSAMYRCASSLDPTGSTDTQYFGPGTRLTVL.

The gene calls are TRBV29-1 and TRBJ2-5, with a tentative D call TRBD2 (6 bases). With 5 bases removed from V and 4 bases from J, the gap between germline ends came to 11 bases. There are 12 residues in the CDR3. The V gene's germline CDR1 is SQVTM and CDR2 ANQGSEA. Here the CDR3 DNA reads TGCAGCGTTCCCATAGCGGCAGAGACCCAGTACTTC. This gives the protein CSVPIAAETQYF.

The chain joins TRBV7-8 to TRBJ2-7; weak D call: TRBD2 (6 bases). CDR1 and CDR2 from the germline V gene are SGHVS and FQNEAQ. The CDR3 has 16 residues. V lost 5 bases to trimming and J lost 4 bases, with 21 bases between them. The CDR3 region has the DNA TGTGCCAGCAGCCCCGACCCGAGGGGAGGTGGGTACGAGCAGTACTTC. This gives the protein CASSPDPRGGGYEQYF.

V gene TRBV18 combines with J gene TRBJ2-1; 7 bases fit TRBD1. This CDR3 has 15 amino acids. Germline assignment: CDR1 KGHSH and CDR2 LQKENI. Unmatched junction bases numbered 8, after V lost 6 bases and J lost 3 bases. The CDR3 bases are TGTGCCAGCTCCTCGGAGACAGGGAGCTACAATGAGCAGTTCTTC. It yields the protein CASSSETGSYNEQFF. The variable domain in full, completed from reference TRBV18 and TRBJ2-1, reads NAGVMQNPRHLVRRRGQEARLRCSPMKGHSHVYWYRQLPEEGLKFMVYLQKENIIDESGMPKERFSAEFPKEGPSILRIQQVVRGDSAAYFCASSSETGSYNEQFFGPGTRLTVL.

For the CDR3, the DNA is TGTGCCAGCTCACCCACTCCCGGGACAGGGGGCCTGAACACTGAAGCTTTCTTT. Translated: CASSPTPGTGGLNTEAFF. The chain links TRBV18 to TRBJ1-1, with 12 bases lining up with TRBD1. This CDR3 spans 18 amino acids. Germline V CDR1 and CDR2: KGHSH, LQKENI. V shed 3 bases and J 0 bases; nucleotides not matched to a gene: 8.

The V and J genes are TRBV7-6 and TRBJ2-7; a possible D gene is TRBD2 (7 bases). The germline V and J ends were trimmed by 2 bases and 7 bases, with 15 bases remaining between them. Germline V gene data show CDR1 as SGHVS and CDR2 as FNYEAQ. This CDR3 is built from 14 residues. CDR3 region: CASSLLGGVEEQYF. CDR3 nucleotide sequence: TGTGCCAGCAGCTTATTAGGGGGGGTAGAGGAGCAGTACTTC.

The genes are TRBV30 and TRBJ1-1; no firm D call. The V gene lost 3 bases and the J gene lost 2 bases, with 16 bases spanning the gap. This CDR3 spans 15 amino acids. CDR1 is GTSNPN and CDR2 is SVGIG in the germline V gene (reference sequence). The CDR3 reads CAWRPRRVSNTEAFF. The CDR3 DNA reads TGTGCCTGGAGGCCACGGCGGGTGAGTAACACTGAAGCTTTCTTT.

This clone came up once. The gene calls are TRBV29-1 and TRBJ1-1; the D gene is possibly TRBD1 (6 bases). Germline V gene data show CDR1 as SQVTM and CDR2 as ANQGSEA. The CDR3 totals 11 residues. V lost 3 bases and J 6 bases, leaving 8 bases between the germline ends. The CDR3 DNA is TGCAGCGTTGAGACAGGATCTGAAGCTTTCTTT. It codes for CSVETGSEAFF. The full variable domain, in which reference TRBV29-1 and TRBJ1-1 provide the parts outside the CDR3, is SAVISQKPSRDICQRGTSLTIQCQVDSQVTMMFWYRQQPGQSLTLIATANQGSEATYESGFVIDKFPISRPNLTFSTLTVSNMSPEDSSIYLCSVETGSEAFFGQGTRLTVV.

The chain carries TRBV5-4 and TRBJ1-1; D may be TRBD1 (6 bases). Germline V gene lookup returns CDR1 SGHNT and CDR2 YYREEE (reference sequence). V was clipped by 4 bases and J by 0 bases, with 13 bases between them. CDR3 length equals 15 residues. The CDR3 DNA reads TGTGCCAGCAGCCCGGCCAAGGGGGTGAACACTGAAGCTTTCTTT. This encodes CASSPAKGVNTEAFF.